Listed below are T cell receptor beta chains from one sample, sequenced in a study of blood T cell repertoires in COVID-19. Some clones are missing from TCRdb's copy, which holds only in-frame ones; the method was immunoSEQ multiplex PCR. The sample consists of more than 95,000 clones, roughly 82% of them appearing once. Material for sequencing was peripheral blood. The receptor source for this set is a man in his 60s with acute or convalescent COVID-19. CDR3s include the opening cysteine and the closing phenylalanine or tryptophan. The D gene is left open where the match is weak. Some rows have no size entry. The others give once, few or many, or a class for an expanded clone.

v_call	d_call	j_call	clone_size	cdr3_aa	cdr3_nt
TRBV30	.	TRBJ1-5	.	CAATTPPNQPQHF	TGTGCCGCCACGACACCGCCCAATCAGCCCCAGCATTTT
TRBV30	.	TRBJ2-7	.	CAWTRRNGGEQYF	TGTGCCTGGACCCGGAGGAACGGGGGCGAGCAGTACTTC
TRBV6-4	TRBD2	TRBJ2-3	.	CASSDGTSGGTDTQYF	TGTGCCAGCAGTGACGGGACTAGCGGGGGGACAGATACGCAGTATTTT
TRBV2	TRBD2	TRBJ2-4	.	CASSPSSGSGIQYF	TGTGCCAGCAGTCCGTCTAGCGGGAGTGGCATTCAGTACTTC
TRBV24-1	TRBD2	TRBJ2-5	.	CATSEALAGGKSETQYF	TGTGCCACCAGTGAGGCACTAGCGGGAGGGAAATCAGAGACCCAGTACTTC
TRBV7-9	.	TRBJ1-2	.	CASSLSSATATGTNYGYTF	TGTGCCAGCAGCTTATCCTCAGCTACGGCCACAGGGACTAACTATGGCTACACCTTC
TRBV11-2	TRBD2	TRBJ2-1	once	CASSFSGSGTNNEQFF	TGTGCCAGCAGCTTTAGTGGTAGCGGGACTAACAATGAGCAGTTCTTC
TRBV7-8	.	TRBJ2-1	.	CASSLGSVSNEQFF	TGTGCCAGCAGCTTAGGTTCAGTATCCAATGAGCAGTTCTTC
TRBV6-6	.	TRBJ1-2	.	CASSPPGRDLSGYTF	TGTGCCAGCAGTCCCCCCGGGAGGGATCTCAGTGGCTACACCTTC
TRBV12-3/TRBV12-4	.	TRBJ2-5	.	CASSFQAQETQYF	TGTGCCAGCAGTTTTCAGGCCCAAGAGACCCAGTACTTC
TRBV28	TRBD1	TRBJ2-7	once	CASSPPRQGSYEQYF	TGTGCCAGCAGTCCCCCTCGACAGGGGAGCTACGAGCAGTACTTC
TRBV6-5	.	TRBJ1-1	.	CASSFGAEAFF	TGTGCCAGCAGTTTCGGTGCTGAAGCTTTCTTT
TRBV6-5	.	TRBJ2-3	.	CASSYPGTDTQYF	TGTGCCAGCAGTTACCCGGGGACAGATACGCAGTATTTT